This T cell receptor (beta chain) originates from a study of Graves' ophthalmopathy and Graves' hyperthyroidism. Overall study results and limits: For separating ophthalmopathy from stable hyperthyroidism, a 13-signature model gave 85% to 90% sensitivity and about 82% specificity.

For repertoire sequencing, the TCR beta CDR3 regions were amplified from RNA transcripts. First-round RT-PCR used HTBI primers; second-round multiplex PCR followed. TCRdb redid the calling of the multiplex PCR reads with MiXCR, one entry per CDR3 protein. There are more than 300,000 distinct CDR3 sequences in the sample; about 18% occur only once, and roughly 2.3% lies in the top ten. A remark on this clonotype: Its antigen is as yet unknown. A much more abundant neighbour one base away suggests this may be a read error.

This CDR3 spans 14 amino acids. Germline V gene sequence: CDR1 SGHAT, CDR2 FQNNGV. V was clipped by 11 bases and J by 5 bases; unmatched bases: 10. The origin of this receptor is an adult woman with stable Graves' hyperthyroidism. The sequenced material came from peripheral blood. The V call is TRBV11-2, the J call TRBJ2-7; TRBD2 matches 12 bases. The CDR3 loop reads CAGTPSGRVHEQYF. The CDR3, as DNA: TGTGCCGGCACCCCTAGCGGGAGGGTGCACGAGCAGTACTTC. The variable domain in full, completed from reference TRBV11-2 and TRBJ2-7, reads EAGVAQSPRYKIIEKRQSVAFWCNPISGHATLYWYQQILGQGPKLLIQFQNNGVVDDSQLPKDRFSAERLKGVDSTLKIQPAKLEDSAVYLCAGTPSGRVHEQYFGPGTRLTVT.